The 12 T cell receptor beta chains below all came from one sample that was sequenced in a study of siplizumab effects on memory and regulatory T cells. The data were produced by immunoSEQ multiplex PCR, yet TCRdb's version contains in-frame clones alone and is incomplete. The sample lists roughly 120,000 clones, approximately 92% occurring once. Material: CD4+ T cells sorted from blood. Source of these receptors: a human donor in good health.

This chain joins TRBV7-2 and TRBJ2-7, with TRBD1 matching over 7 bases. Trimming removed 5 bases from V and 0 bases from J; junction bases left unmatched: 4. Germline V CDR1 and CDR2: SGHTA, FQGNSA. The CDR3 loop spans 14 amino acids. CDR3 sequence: CASSPGTDSYEQYF. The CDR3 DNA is TGTGCCAGCAGCCCCGGGACAGACTCCTACGAGCAGTACTTC.

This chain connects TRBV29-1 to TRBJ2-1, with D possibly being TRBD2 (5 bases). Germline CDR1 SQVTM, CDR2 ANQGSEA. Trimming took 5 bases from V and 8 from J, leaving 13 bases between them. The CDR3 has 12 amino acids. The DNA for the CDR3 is TGCAGCGTTCTGGAGGACCGCGATGAGCAGTTCTTC. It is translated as CSVLEDRDEQFF.

The DNA for the CDR3 is TGTGCCAGCAGCCACCGGGGAGGAGGCTACGAGCAGTACTTC. Its translation: CASSHRGGGYEQYF. This chain connects TRBV5-6 to TRBJ2-7; maybe TRBD2 (6 bases). CDR1 SGHDT and CDR2 YYEEEE come from the germline V gene. The ends were cut back, 4 bases at V and 3 bases at J, with 14 bases in the middle. There are 14 residues in the CDR3.

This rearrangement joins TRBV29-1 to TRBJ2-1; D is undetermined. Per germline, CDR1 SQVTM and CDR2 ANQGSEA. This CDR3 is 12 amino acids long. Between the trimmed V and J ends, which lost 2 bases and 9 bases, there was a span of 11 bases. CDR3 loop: CSVERQTPEQFF. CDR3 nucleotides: TGCAGCGTTGAAAGGCAGACCCCTGAGCAGTTCTTC.

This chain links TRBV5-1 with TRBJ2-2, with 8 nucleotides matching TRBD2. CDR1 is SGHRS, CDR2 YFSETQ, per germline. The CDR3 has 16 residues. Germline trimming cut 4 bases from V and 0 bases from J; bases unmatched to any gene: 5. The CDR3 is CASSLAGGSNTGELFF. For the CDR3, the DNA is TGCGCCAGCAGCCTCGCGGGGGGCTCGAACACCGGGGAGCTGTTTTTT.

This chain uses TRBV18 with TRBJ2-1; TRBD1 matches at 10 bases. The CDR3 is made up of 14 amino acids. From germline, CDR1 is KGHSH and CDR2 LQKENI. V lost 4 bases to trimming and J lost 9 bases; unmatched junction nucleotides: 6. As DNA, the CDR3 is TGTGCCAGCTCACAACCGGGACAGGGGACTGAGCAGTTCTTC. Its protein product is CASSQPGQGTEQFF.

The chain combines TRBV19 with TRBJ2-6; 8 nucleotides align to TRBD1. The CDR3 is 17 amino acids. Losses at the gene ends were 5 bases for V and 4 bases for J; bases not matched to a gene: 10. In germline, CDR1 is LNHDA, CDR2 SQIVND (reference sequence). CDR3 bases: TGTGCCAGTAGTTCTACCGGACAGGGTACAGGGGCCAACGTCCTGACTTTC. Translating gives CASSSTGQGTGANVLTF.

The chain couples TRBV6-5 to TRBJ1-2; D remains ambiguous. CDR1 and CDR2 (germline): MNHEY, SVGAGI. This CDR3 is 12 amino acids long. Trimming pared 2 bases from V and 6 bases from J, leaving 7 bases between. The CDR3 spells CASSYKGNGYTF. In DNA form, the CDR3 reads TGTGCCAGCAGTTACAAGGGTAATGGCTACACCTTC.

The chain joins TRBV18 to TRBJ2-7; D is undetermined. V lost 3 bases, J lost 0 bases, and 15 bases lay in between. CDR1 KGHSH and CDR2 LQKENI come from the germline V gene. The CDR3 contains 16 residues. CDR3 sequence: CASSPPGHTVSYEQYF. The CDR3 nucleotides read TGTGCCAGCTCACCCCCGGGTCACACTGTCTCCTACGAGCAGTACTTC.

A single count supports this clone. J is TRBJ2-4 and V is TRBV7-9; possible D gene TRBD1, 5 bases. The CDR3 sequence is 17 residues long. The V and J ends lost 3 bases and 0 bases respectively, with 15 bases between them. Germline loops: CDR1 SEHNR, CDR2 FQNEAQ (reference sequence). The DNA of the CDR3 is TGTGCCAGCAGCTTGCTAGGGGATCCCGCAGCCAAAAACATTCAGTACTTC. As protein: CASSLLGDPAAKNIQYF.

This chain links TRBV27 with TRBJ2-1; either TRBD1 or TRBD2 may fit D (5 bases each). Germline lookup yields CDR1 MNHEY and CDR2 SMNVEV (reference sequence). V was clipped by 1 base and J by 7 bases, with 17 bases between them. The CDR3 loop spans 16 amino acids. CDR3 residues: CASSLWGIRNNNEQFF. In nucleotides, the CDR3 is TGTGCCAGCAGTTTATGGGGGATTAGGAACAATAATGAGCAGTTCTTC.

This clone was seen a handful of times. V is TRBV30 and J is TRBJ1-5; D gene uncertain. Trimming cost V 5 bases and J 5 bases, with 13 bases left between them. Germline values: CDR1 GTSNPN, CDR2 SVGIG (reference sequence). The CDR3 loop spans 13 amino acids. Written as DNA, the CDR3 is TGTGCCTGGGGCAATGGAAGGGATCAGCCCCAGCATTTT. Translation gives CAWGNGRDQPQHF.